Below, 25 T cell receptor beta chains from the same sample are listed, as sequenced in a study of long-term antiretroviral therapy in people with HIV. It was version v3.0 of the immunoSEQ assay that was run at survey level. Some clones are missing from TCRdb's copy, which holds only in-frame ones; the method was immunoSEQ multiplex PCR. Among 25,000 to 35,000 clones listed, almost 97% were seen once. Specimen: unsorted PBMCs, collected 6.9 years after starting antiretroviral therapy. The receptors here all came from a man aged 25-45 years with HIV.

The chain links TRBV11-2 to TRBJ2-5, with D possibly TRBD1 on 5 matching bases. V was pared by 4 bases and J by 2 bases, with 17 bases between. Germline V lookup: CDR1 SGHAT, CDR2 FQNNGV. This CDR3 has 16 residues. In DNA, the CDR3 is TGTGCCAGCAGCTCCCGCCCTCGACAGATTCAAGAGACCCAGTACTTC. It codes for CASSSRPRQIQETQYF.

J is TRBJ1-2 and V is TRBV7-8; 11 nucleotides line up with TRBD1. Losses at the gene ends were 5 bases for V and 4 bases for J; bases not matched to a gene: 9. Germline V gene sequence: CDR1 SGHVS, CDR2 FQNEAQ. The CDR3 has 16 residues. The CDR3 here is CASSLTDRGPSYGYTF. In DNA form, the CDR3 reads TGTGCCAGCAGCCTAACGGACAGGGGGCCGAGCTATGGCTACACCTTC.

The chain employs TRBV9 and TRBJ1-4, with D hard to call. The CDR3 length is 14 residues. The germline gives CDR1 SGDLS, CDR2 YYNGEE. Trimming pared 1 base from V and 7 bases from J, leaving 11 bases between. This CDR3 is CASSVLETGEKLFF. CDR3 nucleotides: TGTGCCAGCAGCGTACTGGAAACGGGTGAAAAACTGTTTTTT.

The rearrangement uses TRBV7-9 and TRBJ2-5; D gene ambiguous. From germline, CDR1 is SEHNR and CDR2 FQNEAQ (reference sequence). This CDR3 spans 13 amino acids. Trimming removed 3 bases at V and 1 base at J, with 6 bases between. CDR3 region: CASSFTPQETQYF. As DNA, the CDR3 is TGTGCCAGCAGCTTTACCCCCCAAGAGACCCAGTACTTC. The complete variable domain, with remaining parts taken from reference TRBV7-9 and TRBJ2-5, reads DTGVSQNPRHKITKRGQNVTFRCDPISEHNRLYWYRQTLGQGPEFLTYFQNEAQLEKSRLLSDRFSAERPKGSFSTLEIQRTEQGDSAMYLCASSFTPQETQYFGPGTRLLVL.

Only one count was recorded for this clone. The V gene is TRBV7-8, the J gene TRBJ2-1; 8 bases agree with TRBD1. J lost 5 bases, V lost 5 bases, and 11 bases had no gene match. The CDR3 covers 16 residues. Germline V lookup: CDR1 SGHVS, CDR2 FQNEAQ. CDR3 in amino acids: CASSPRRDRPNNEQFF. The CDR3 bases are TGTGCCAGCAGCCCCCGCCGGGACAGGCCTAACAATGAGCAGTTCTTC.

The V gene is TRBV7-8, the J gene TRBJ2-3, with D perhaps matching TRBD1 (6 bases). V lost 3 bases and J 6 bases, leaving 16 bases between the germline ends. Germline CDR1 SGHVS, CDR2 FQNEAQ. The CDR3 extends over 15 amino acids. CDR3 loop: CASSFLWGPGDTQYF. DNA of the CDR3: TGTGCCAGCAGCTTCCTTTGGGGGCCGGGGGATACGCAGTATTTT.

This chain joins TRBV25-1 and TRBJ1-2; D remains unclear. The CDR3 has 13 residues. Trimming took off 4 bases at V and 5 bases at J, with 11 bases between the two ends. The V gene's germline CDR1 is MGHDK and CDR2 SYGVNS. CDR3 sequence: CASSAGRYYGYTF. The CDR3 DNA is TGTGCCAGCAGTGCCGGCAGGTATTATGGCTACACCTTC.

The rearrangement links TRBV7-9 to TRBJ1-4; possibly TRBD1 for D (5 bases). The CDR3 length is 14 residues. The germline V gene has CDR1 SEHNR and CDR2 FQNEAQ (reference sequence). V lost 1 base and J 8 bases, leaving 11 bases between the germline ends. CDR3 bases: TGTGCCAGCAGCTTAGTAGGGGATAGCGAAAAACTGTTTTTT. Protein sequence: CASSLVGDSEKLFF.

CDR3: CASIPPGPGNEKLFF. DNA of the CDR3: TGTGCCAGCATTCCCCCGGGCCCCGGCAATGAAAAACTGTTTTTT. This chain joins TRBV6-6 and TRBJ1-4; D is undetermined. V lost 7 bases and J lost 5, with 17 bases in between. The CDR3 is made up of 15 amino acids. Germline V gene sequence: CDR1 MNHNY, CDR2 SVGAGI (reference sequence).

The V gene is TRBV7-9, the J gene TRBJ2-7, with TRBD2 as a possible D gene (7 bases). The germline CDR1 and CDR2 sequences are SEHNR and FQNEAQ (reference sequence). Trimming took 2 bases from V and 6 from J, leaving 20 bases between them. CDR3 length equals 16 residues. The CDR3 DNA sequence: TGTGCCAGCAGCTTATGGTTATCGGGGGGCGGGTTCGAGCAGTACTTC. Translated: CASSLWLSGGGFEQYF. Combining the CDR3 with reference TRBV7-9 and TRBJ2-7 gives the whole variable domain DTGVSQNPRHKITKRGQNVTFRCDPISEHNRLYWYRQTLGQGPEFLTYFQNEAQLEKSRLLSDRFSAERPKGSFSTLEIQRTEQGDSAMYLCASSLWLSGGGFEQYFGPGTRLTVT.

The chain carries TRBV30 and TRBJ2-7; the D is unclear. CDR1 and CDR2 (germline): GTSNPN, SVGIG (reference sequence). This CDR3 has 15 residues. V gave up 0 bases and J gave up 5 bases, with 17 bases separating them. CDR3 residues: CAWSVSMTMAHEQYF. In DNA, the CDR3 is TGTGCCTGGAGTGTATCTATGACCATGGCCCACGAGCAGTACTTC.

The chain links TRBV2 to TRBJ2-1, with a weak D call TRBD2 (5 bases). Germline V gene data show CDR1 as SNHLY and CDR2 as FYNNEI. The CDR3 is 14 residues long. Trimming shortened V by 3 bases and J by 7 bases, and 13 bases separated the two germline ends. The CDR3 loop reads CASSERENRNEQFF. The DNA of the CDR3 is TGTGCCAGCAGTGAGAGGGAGAATAGGAATGAGCAGTTCTTC.

Only one count was recorded for this clone. This chain uses TRBV4-3 with TRBJ2-2; D perhaps matches TRBD2 (5 bases). Trimming shortened V by 2 bases and J by 8 bases, and 15 bases separated the two germline ends. The length of the CDR3 is 15 residues. Germline CDR1 and CDR2: LGHNA and YSLEER. DNA of the CDR3: TGCGCCAGCAGCCAATTGACTACCTTTAAGGGGGAGCTGTTTTTT. It translates to CASSQLTTFKGELFF.

The rearrangement joins TRBV6-6 to TRBJ2-1; D assignment may be TRBD1 or TRBD2 (5 bases each). CDR3 length: 15 residues. Germline CDR1 is MNHNY and CDR2 is SVGAGI (reference sequence). V lost 8 bases to trimming and J lost 3 bases, with 17 bases between them. CDR3 loop: CASSWPGGRYNEQFF. CDR3 sequence (DNA): TGTGCCAGCTCATGGCCTGGGGGACGCTACAATGAGCAGTTCTTC.

V gene TRBV19 combines with J gene TRBJ1-1; D possibly corresponds to TRBD1 (5 bases). V was pared by 7 bases and J by 4 bases, with 16 bases between. CDR3 size: 14 residues. The germline V gene has CDR1 LNHDA and CDR2 SQIVND (reference sequence). CDR3 coding DNA: TGTGCCAGTACCATCGACGGGGCGATCACTGAAGCTTTCTTT. This translates into CASTIDGAITEAFF.

The chain uses TRBV6-5 and TRBJ1-2; a weak D match, TRBD1 (5 bases). V lost 0 bases and J lost 4, with 12 bases in between. This CDR3 is built from 15 residues. CDR1 is MNHEY, CDR2 SVGAGI, per germline. CDR3 amino acids: CASSYSRKGVYGYTF. CDR3 in DNA: TGTGCCAGCAGTTACTCGAGAAAAGGGGTCTATGGCTACACCTTC.

The chain links TRBV19 to TRBJ1-3; D is undetermined. V gave up 9 bases and J gave up 2 bases, with 29 bases separating them. The length of the CDR3 is 19 residues. Germline CDR1 LNHDA, CDR2 SQIVND (reference sequence). The CDR3 nucleotides are TGTGCCAGCACCATGCTGGCCAGGACCATGTTGGTTGCTGGAAACACCATATATTTT. Its protein is CASTMLARTMLVAGNTIYF.

This chain links TRBV9 with TRBJ1-3; D uncertain. Trimming took 4 bases from V and 2 from J, leaving 10 bases between them. The CDR3 spans 14 residues. Germline V gives CDR1 SGDLS, CDR2 YYNGEE. The CDR3 sequence is CASSLQPAGNTIYF. The CDR3 coding sequence is TGTGCCAGCAGCCTTCAACCAGCTGGAAACACCATATATTTT.

J is TRBJ2-3 and V is TRBV15; no clear D. The germline V and J ends were trimmed by 0 bases and 3 bases, with 10 bases remaining between them. Germline lookup yields CDR1 LNHNV and CDR2 YYDKDF (reference sequence). The CDR3 has 15 residues. CDR3 loop: CATSRDFYQTDTQYF. The DNA of the CDR3 is TGTGCCACCAGCAGAGATTTTTATCAGACAGATACGCAGTATTTT.

The chain is built from TRBV12-5 and TRBJ1-1; D gene unclear. V lost 5 bases and J lost 2, with 12 bases in between. The CDR3 sequence is 14 residues long. CDR1 is LGHNT, CDR2 FRNRAP, per germline. CDR3 in DNA: TGTGCTAGTGGTCCTTCAGCCGGTAACACTGAAGCTTTCTTT. It yields the protein CASGPSAGNTEAFF.

The gene calls are TRBV29-1 and TRBJ2-1, with D possibly TRBD1 on 6 matching bases. CDR1 is SQVTM and CDR2 is ANQGSEA in the germline V gene. The germline V and J ends were trimmed by 3 bases and 4 bases, with 10 bases remaining between them. The CDR3 spans 13 residues. The CDR3 protein is CSVEGAEYNEQFF. Here the CDR3 DNA reads TGCAGCGTTGAGGGGGCGGAGTACAATGAGCAGTTCTTC.

CDR3 sequence (DNA): TGTGCCAGCACCTGGGTCCCAGATCACACCGGGGAGCTGTTTTTT. It specifies CASTWVPDHTGELFF. The chain links TRBV7-8 to TRBJ2-2; D is uncertain. Germline CDR1 SGHVS, CDR2 FQNEAQ. The CDR3 covers 15 residues. Trimming removed 7 bases from V and 3 bases from J, with 15 bases in between.

The chain has TRBV6-1 and TRBJ2-7; D uncertain. V lost 8 bases and J lost 3, with 14 bases in between. This CDR3 contains 13 residues. CDR1 is MNHNS and CDR2 is SASEGT in the germline V gene. The CDR3 DNA reads as TGTGCCAGCGTCGAAGCCTCAAGCTACGAGCAGTACTTC. This encodes CASVEASSYEQYF.

The chain has TRBV5-1 and TRBJ2-7, with 8 nucleotides matching TRBD1. After removal of 5 bases from V and 4 bases from J, the junction contained 5 bases not matched to a gene. The CDR3 is 13 residues long. CDR1 and CDR2 (germline): SGHRS, YFSETQ. CDR3 residues: CASRTGENYEQYF. The CDR3, as DNA: TGCGCCAGCAGGACAGGGGAAAATTACGAGCAGTACTTC.

On this clone itself: The junction and the germline gene differ at one end; a read error may be behind it. The chain links TRBV6-1 to TRBJ1-1, with TRBD1 as a possible D gene (6 bases). CDR1 is MNHNS and CDR2 is SASEGT in the germline V gene. The CDR3 spans 12 residues. The CDR3 spells CASTRTVADAFF. The CDR3 nucleotides are TGTGCCAGCACCCGGACAGTGGCTGATGCTTTCTTT.